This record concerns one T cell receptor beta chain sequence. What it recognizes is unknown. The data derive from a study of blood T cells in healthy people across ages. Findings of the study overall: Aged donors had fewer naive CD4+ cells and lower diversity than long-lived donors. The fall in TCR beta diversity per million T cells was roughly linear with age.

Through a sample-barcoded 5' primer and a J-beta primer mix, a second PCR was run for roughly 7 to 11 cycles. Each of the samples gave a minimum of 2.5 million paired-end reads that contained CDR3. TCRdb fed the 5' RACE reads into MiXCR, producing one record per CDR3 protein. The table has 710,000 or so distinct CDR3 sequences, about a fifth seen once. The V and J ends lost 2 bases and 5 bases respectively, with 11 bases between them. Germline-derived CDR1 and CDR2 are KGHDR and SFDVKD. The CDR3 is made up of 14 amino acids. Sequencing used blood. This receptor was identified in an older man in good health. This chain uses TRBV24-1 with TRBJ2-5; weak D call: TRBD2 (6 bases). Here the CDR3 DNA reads TGTGCCACCAGTGATTCCCCGGGACTGGAGACCCAGTACTTC. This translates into CATSDSPGLETQYF.